Listed below are T cell receptor beta chains from one sample, sequenced in a study of regulatory T cells. Assay used: immunoSEQ multiplex PCR; TCRdb lists only in-frame clones, some missing. This sample yields about 35,000 clones, of which roughly 90% are seen a single time; about 2.4% belongs to the top ten. Sequenced material: conventional CD4+ T cells sorted from blood. The source of these receptors is a person aged 18-35 years with CD3G deficiency. The CDR3 runs from the conserved cysteine through the conserved F or W. D genes are given only for firm matches. Not all rows give a size; the values are once, few, many and, for expanded clones, a class.

abundance,d_gene,v_gene,j_gene,CDR3aa,CDR3nt
NA,NA,TRBV19,TRBJ1-4,CASTRRDVGDEKLFF,TGTGCCAGCACGCGCCGGGATGTAGGGGATGAAAAACTGTTTTTT
once,NA,TRBV18,TRBJ2-7,CASSIRQGEVQYF,TGTGCCAGCTCGATTCGGCAGGGCGAGGTGCAGTACTTC
once,NA,TRBV6-1,TRBJ2-7,CASSERGPLQSPYEQYF,TGTGCCAGCAGTGAAAGGGGACCTTTGCAGTCCCCCTACGAGCAGTACTTC
NA,NA,TRBV7-9,TRBJ2-6,CASSITGSSGANVLTF,TGTGCCAGCAGCATAACAGGGAGCTCTGGGGCCAACGTCCTGACTTTC
NA,NA,TRBV19,TRBJ1-6,CASSLQLMRSPLHF,TGTGCCAGTAGTCTCCAGTTAATGCGTTCACCCCTCCACTTT
NA,TRBD1,TRBV4-1,TRBJ2-1,CASSPGRDREGRYNEQFF,TGCGCCAGCAGCCCAGGCCGCGACAGGGAAGGGCGCTACAATGAGCAGTTCTTC
NA,TRBD1,TRBV30,TRBJ1-1,CAWSHYPRTGNTEAFF,TGTGCCTGGAGCCATTACCCCCGGACAGGAAACACTGAAGCTTTCTTT
NA,NA,TRBV28,TRBJ2-7,CASRGSYEQYF,TGTGCCAGCAGGGGTTCCTACGAGCAGTACTTC
once,TRBD2,TRBV27,TRBJ2-5,CASSSPRTSGSETQYF,TGTGCCAGCAGTTCACCTCGGACTAGCGGGAGTGAGACCCAGTACTTC
NA,NA,TRBV6-6,TRBJ1-4,CASRSGGAKLFF,TGTGCCAGCAGGTCCGGGGGGGCAAAACTGTTTTTT
NA,NA,TRBV27,TRBJ2-2,CASGVGGADTGELFF,TGTGCCAGCGGCGTAGGGGGGGCGGACACCGGGGAGCTGTTTTTT
NA,NA,TRBV6-1,TRBJ2-7,CASSRVSGEQYF,TGTGCCAGCAGCAGAGTGAGTGGCGAGCAGTACTTC
NA,NA,TRBV11-2,TRBJ2-7,CASSIGRGPYEQYF,TGTGCCAGCAGCATCGGCAGGGGACCTTACGAGCAGTACTTC
few,TRBD1,TRBV28,TRBJ2-7,CASSLAQGANEQYF,TGTGCCAGCAGTTTGGCACAGGGGGCGAACGAGCAGTACTTC
NA,NA,TRBV5-1,TRBJ2-3,CASSLRPGNTQYF,TGCGCCAGCAGCTTGCGGCCCGGTAATACGCAGTATTTT
NA,TRBD2,TRBV5-1,TRBJ2-1,CASSPGLAGGYEQFF,TGCGCCAGCAGCCCGGGACTAGCGGGAGGTTATGAGCAGTTCTTC
NA,NA,TRBV6-5,TRBJ1-1,CATRRDIRNTEAFF,TGTGCCACCAGACGGGATATAAGGAACACTGAAGCTTTCTTT
NA,TRBD2,TRBV6-1,TRBJ2-7,CASSARNSGRTGEQYF,TGTGCCAGCAGTGCTCGTAACAGCGGGAGAACGGGAGAGCAGTACTTC
NA,TRBD2,TRBV7-8,TRBJ2-7,CASSLGGRGHEQYF,TGTGCCAGCAGCTTAGGAGGGAGGGGCCACGAGCAGTACTTC